These 32 T cell receptor beta chains were sequenced from one sample in a study of blood T cells in healthy people across ages. Using a J-beta primer mix together with a sample-barcoded 5' primer, a second PCR was run for roughly 6 to 12 cycles. Each CDR3 protein is one row after TCRdb ran MiXCR on the 5' RACE reads. Among about 1.6 million distinct CDR3 sequences listed, 30% to 35% were seen once. Sequencing was carried out using blood. These receptors were obtained from a woman aged 30 to 39 in good health.

This clonotype was detected a few times. Sequence at one end of the junction differs from germline and may be a read error. This rearrangement joins TRBV14 to TRBJ2-7, with a possible D match to TRBD1 (5 bases). The CDR3 is 14 amino acids. CDR1 and CDR2 (germline): SGHDN, FVKESK. As DNA, the CDR3 is TGTACCAGCAGCCACAGACAGACCTCCTACGAGCAGTACTTC. This sequence encodes CTSSHRQTSYEQYF.

This clonotype came up many times. The rearrangement joins TRBV4-1 to TRBJ2-7; 7 nucleotides match TRBD2. The CDR3 is 16 amino acids. The junction had 13 bases not matched to a gene; V was cut back by 5 bases and J by 3 bases. Germline V gene data show CDR1 as MGHRA and CDR2 as YSYEKL. The CDR3 DNA follows: TGCGCCAGCAGCTCCCTTATTACACCGGGGGGCTACGAGCAGTACTTC. Its protein product is CASSSLITPGGYEQYF.

This chain links TRBV9 with TRBJ1-2; 12 bases agree with TRBD1. The germline CDR1 and CDR2 sequences are SGDLS and YYNGEE. The CDR3 has 15 residues. The J segment lost 5 bases and the V segment lost 6 bases, leaving 8 bases of the junction unmatched. For the CDR3, the DNA is TGTGCCAGCACGGGACAGGGGGCCCTCGGGTATGGCTACACCTTC. Amino acid sequence: CASTGQGALGYGYTF.

This chain joins TRBV11-2 and TRBJ2-2; unclear D gene. The V gene's germline CDR1 is SGHAT and CDR2 FQNNGV. V was trimmed by 4 bases and J by 7 bases, leaving 28 bases between them. The CDR3 runs 19 residues. CDR3 DNA: TGTGCCAGCAGCTCGATCCGCTCGGACGGTCCAATTGTGCGCGGGGAGCTGTTTTTT. Its translation: CASSSIRSDGPIVRGELFF.

In this sample, this clonotype turned up a few times. V usage is TRBV27 and J usage is TRBJ2-4; 7 positions match TRBD1. The CDR3 length is 16 residues. J lost 13 bases, V lost 7 bases, and 22 bases had no gene match. CDR1 MNHEY and CDR2 SMNVEV come from the germline V gene (reference sequence). The CDR3 is CASTEYVSPTGFKQYF. CDR3 coding DNA: TGTGCCAGCACCGAATACGTGAGTCCGACAGGGTTCAAGCAGTACTTC.

The J gene is TRBJ2-7, the V gene TRBV13; D is possibly TRBD1 (5 bases). Germline V lookup: CDR1 PRHDT, CDR2 FYEKMQ (reference sequence). The CDR3 has 16 residues. The V and J ends lost 0 bases and 1 base respectively, with 13 bases between them. CDR3 in amino acids: CASSLGYRSLSYEQYF. CDR3 sequence (DNA): TGTGCCAGCAGCTTAGGATACAGGAGCTTATCCTACGAGCAGTACTTC.

Note on this clonotype: The junction departs from the called germline gene at one end, perhaps through a read error. The rearrangement uses TRBV11-1 and TRBJ2-5; D is uncertain. The DNA matches TRBJ2-7 better at its end, which makes the J call doubtful. CDR3 size: 14 residues. Germline-derived CDR1 and CDR2 are SGHAT and FQDESV (reference sequence). This CDR3 reads CAGSLDIVSYEQYF. In DNA, the CDR3 is TGTGCCGGCAGCTTAGACATCGTCTCGTACGAGCAGTACTTC.

This clonotype was found many times. The chain joins TRBV28 to TRBJ2-7, with a tentative D call TRBD2 (5 bases). V dropped 6 bases and J dropped 6 bases, with 15 bases sitting between them. This CDR3 is built from 13 residues. Germline assignment: CDR1 MDHEN and CDR2 SYDVKM. CDR3 residues: CASSLGGLGEQYF. The DNA of the CDR3 is TGTGCCAGCAGCCTCGGCGGGCTAGGCGAGCAGTACTTC.

A few counts support this clonotype. Here the CDR3 reads CASSDRGFNEKLFF. CDR3 in DNA: TGCGCCAGCAGCGACAGGGGTTTTAATGAAAAACTGTTTTTT. V and J are TRBV4-1 and TRBJ1-4; 8 bases line up with TRBD1. The germline V gene encodes CDR1 MGHRA and CDR2 YSYEKL. J gave up 4 bases and V 5 bases, and 3 bases lay outside the gene matches. This CDR3 spans 14 amino acids.

The chain carries TRBV10-2 and TRBJ2-1; 10 bases align to TRBD1. The V gene end was trimmed by 4 bases and the J gene end by 6 bases; junction bases not matched to a gene: 6. Looked up from germline, CDR1 is WSHSY and CDR2 is SAAADI. CDR3 length: 15 amino acids. The CDR3 here is CASSARDRGSNEQFF. CDR3 in DNA: TGCGCCAGCAGTGCCCGGGACAGGGGCTCCAATGAGCAGTTCTTC.

The table lists this clonotype with a few counts. The chain links TRBV12-3 or TRBV12-4 to TRBJ1-4; perhaps TRBD1 as D (5 bases). The length of the CDR3 is 14 residues. Trimming removed 6 bases at V and 8 bases at J, with 16 bases between. The CDR3: CASRHRDVGEKLFF. In DNA form, the CDR3 reads TGTGCCAGCAGGCACCGGGACGTGGGGGAAAAACTGTTTTTT.

There are a few counts of this clonotype. This chain links TRBV20-1 with TRBJ2-3; 13 bases map to TRBD2. Germline V gives CDR1 DFQATT, CDR2 SNEGSKA (reference sequence). Trimming took 3 bases from V and 9 from J; bases not matched to a gene: 6. CDR3 size: 14 residues. The CDR3 sequence: CSASPRTSGRTQYF. In nucleotides, the CDR3 is TGCAGTGCTAGCCCCCGGACTAGCGGGAGAACGCAGTATTTT.

This clonotype was seen a handful of times. The chain combines TRBV12-3 or TRBV12-4 with TRBJ2-1; D assignment may be TRBD1 or TRBD2 (5 bases each). V dropped 4 bases and J dropped 3 bases, with 10 bases sitting between them. There are 14 residues in the CDR3. CDR3 sequence: CASSYRTVYNEQFF. DNA for the CDR3: TGTGCCAGCAGTTACAGGACTGTCTACAATGAGCAGTTCTTC.

This clonotype was seen a few times. The chain combines TRBV20-1 with TRBJ1-5; D unclear. The CDR3 is 13 amino acids. Germline V lookup: CDR1 DFQATT, CDR2 SNEGSKA (reference sequence). With 3 bases removed from V and 3 bases from J, the gap between germline ends came to 9 bases. The CDR3 loop is CSARASANQPQHF. CDR3 coding DNA: TGCAGTGCTAGGGCGTCAGCCAATCAGCCCCAGCATTTT.

This clonotype was counted only a few times. At one end, the junction sequence differs from germline, possibly due to a read error. The V and J genes are TRBV5-5 and TRBJ2-3; D is possibly TRBD1 or TRBD2 (5 bases each). The CDR3 covers 16 residues. Germline CDR1 is SGHKS and CDR2 is YYEKEE (reference sequence). The CDR3 coding sequence is TGTGCCAGCAACTTGGGGGACCGCGGGAGCACAGATACGCAGTATTTT. It translates to CASNLGDRGSTDTQYF.

A few counts support this clonotype. The V call is TRBV20-1, the J call TRBJ2-1, with 8 bases matching TRBD2. Germline loops: CDR1 DFQATT, CDR2 SNEGSKA (reference sequence). The CDR3 has 13 amino acids. J was trimmed by 1 base and V by 8 bases; bases with no gene match: 4. The CDR3 bases are TGCAGTCCCGGGAGGGATTCCTACAATGAGCAGTTCTTC. This sequence encodes CSPGRDSYNEQFF.

V usage is TRBV29-1 and J usage is TRBJ2-5; D is unclear. The CDR3 consists of 14 residues. Deletions cut 4 bases from V and 9 bases from J, with 21 bases between. The germline gives CDR1 SQVTM, CDR2 ANQGSEA. The CDR3 region is CSVGSRDSNQPQYF. The DNA for the CDR3 is TGCAGCGTTGGGTCGCGCGATAGCAATCAGCCCCAGTACTTC.

This clonotype was detected only a few times. The rearrangement links TRBV7-9 to TRBJ2-5; 15 positions agree with TRBD2. CDR1 is SEHNR and CDR2 is FQNEAQ in the germline V gene (reference sequence). CDR3 length equals 16 residues. Trimming at V came to 3 bases and at J to 5 bases, leaving 4 bases not matched to a gene. The CDR3 is CASSFGLAGGGETQYF. For the CDR3, the DNA is TGTGCCAGCAGCTTTGGACTAGCGGGAGGGGGCGAGACCCAGTACTTC.

This clonotype has a handful of counts. V gene TRBV2 combines with J gene TRBJ2-7, with 8 bases that match TRBD1. Germline V gene sequence: CDR1 SNHLY, CDR2 FYNNEI. Trimming took 2 bases from V and 3 from J; bases not matched to a gene: 3. There are 14 residues in the CDR3. The CDR3 reads CASSERQGIYEQYF. CDR3 in DNA: TGTGCCAGCAGTGAACGACAGGGGATCTACGAGCAGTACTTC.

The rearrangement links TRBV20-1 to TRBJ1-2; the D gene is possibly TRBD1 (6 bases). This CDR3 contains 13 residues. Germline-derived CDR1 and CDR2 are DFQATT and SNEGSKA (reference sequence). V dropped 1 base and J dropped 8 bases, with 14 bases sitting between them. The CDR3 spells CSARAPTGSGYTF. Written as DNA, the CDR3 is TGCAGTGCTAGAGCTCCAACAGGGAGCGGCTACACCTTC.

The V gene is TRBV3-1, the J gene TRBJ1-1, with D perhaps matching TRBD1 (6 bases). V was trimmed by 0 bases and J by 5 bases, leaving 13 bases between them. CDR1 LGHDT and CDR2 YNNKEL come from the germline V gene (reference sequence). The CDR3 loop spans 15 amino acids. The CDR3 DNA follows: TGTGCCAGCAGCCAAGATCTGGGGGCGCGTACTGAAGCTTTCTTT. Translating gives CASSQDLGARTEAFF.

CDR3 sequence: CASSYATENGYTF. The CDR3 nucleotides read TGTGCCAGCAGTTATGCAACGGAGAATGGCTACACCTTC. This chain links TRBV27 with TRBJ1-2, with no clear D. This CDR3 has 13 residues. Per the germline V gene, CDR1 is MNHEY and CDR2 is SMNVEV (reference sequence). The ends were cut back, 4 bases at V and 6 bases at J, with 12 bases in the middle.

This rearrangement joins TRBV7-8 to TRBJ1-2, with D possibly being TRBD1 (5 bases). CDR3 length: 14 amino acids. The germline V gene has CDR1 SGHVS and CDR2 FQNEAQ. V gave up 4 bases and J gave up 6 bases, with 15 bases separating them. The CDR3 reads CASSYRIGTDGYTF. The CDR3 nucleotides read TGTGCCAGCAGCTATCGTATAGGGACGGATGGCTACACCTTC.

This clonotype was detected ten times or more. The chain couples TRBV7-9 to TRBJ2-7, with TRBD2 as a possible D gene (5 bases). The V end lost 0 bases, the J end lost 5 bases, and 11 bases lay between the germline ends. Germline CDR1 SEHNR, CDR2 FQNEAQ (reference sequence). This CDR3 has 14 residues. CDR3 sequence reads: CASSLALSGNEQYF. The DNA for the CDR3 is TGTGCCAGCAGCTTAGCGCTGTCGGGGAACGAGCAGTACTTC.

The genes are TRBV11-2 and TRBJ1-2; D perhaps matches TRBD1 (6 bases). V dropped 5 bases and J dropped 4 bases, with 17 bases sitting between them. The V gene's germline CDR1 is SGHAT and CDR2 FQNNGV. The CDR3 length is 15 residues. The CDR3 nucleotides are TGTGCCAGCAGCGGTGGGACGGGGGGGCCCTATGGCTACACCTTC. Translation: CASSGGTGGPYGYTF.

This clonotype was recorded many times. The chain links TRBV20-1 to TRBJ2-1, with D hard to call. V was shortened by 3 bases and J by 6 bases, with 9 bases between the two germline ends. Germline V lookup: CDR1 DFQATT, CDR2 SNEGSKA (reference sequence). This CDR3 is 12 amino acids long. The CDR3 sequence is CSASELLNEQFF. The CDR3 DNA reads TGCAGTGCTAGTGAGCTTCTCAATGAGCAGTTCTTC.

This clonotype was detected a few times. The V and J genes are TRBV29-1 and TRBJ2-5; unclear D gene. Germline V gene lookup returns CDR1 SQVTM and CDR2 ANQGSEA. This CDR3 region has 12 residues. V was cut by 7 bases and J by 2 bases, with 11 bases left in between. In nucleotides, the CDR3 is TGCAGCGGATACAGTGGGCAAGAGACCCAGTACTTC. This sequence encodes CSGYSGQETQYF.

The chain uses TRBV27 and TRBJ2-7; maybe TRBD1 (6 bases). The V gene's germline CDR1 is MNHEY and CDR2 SMNVEV (reference sequence). The CDR3 totals 16 residues. Trimming pared 6 bases from V and 2 bases from J, leaving 20 bases between. The CDR3 nucleotides read TGTGCCAGCAGGAAGACCGGGACACCGGTCCCCTACGAGCAGTACTTC. Protein sequence: CASRKTGTPVPYEQYF.

Notes on this clonotype: Sequence at one end of the junction differs from germline and may be a read error. The chain employs TRBV5-1 and TRBJ1-1; D uncertain. Germline V lookup: CDR1 SGHRS, CDR2 YFSETQ. The CDR3 has 14 residues. CDR3 nucleotides: TGCGCCGGCAGCGCGGATGGAGGCAACACCGAAGCTTTCTTT. It translates to CAGSADGGNTEAFF.

Comment on this clonotype: Compared with germline, one end of the junction differs, possibly owing to a read error. J is TRBJ2-7 and V is TRBV4-1; D is uncertain. The CDR3 is 14 amino acids. Germline V CDR1 and CDR2: MGHRA, YSYEKL. CDR3 amino acids: CASSQDRVSHEQYF. The CDR3 DNA follows: TGCGCCAGCAGCCAAGATCGGGTCTCCCACGAGCAGTACTTC.

This CDR3 reads CASTLQSVSADTQYF. CDR3 DNA sequence: TGTGCCAGCACTCTCCAGTCGGTTAGCGCAGATACGCAGTATTTT. The chain uses TRBV7-2 and TRBJ2-3; maybe TRBD2 (5 bases). Trimming took off 7 bases at V and 4 bases at J, with 18 bases between the two ends. The CDR3 is 15 amino acids. Germline CDR1 and CDR2: SGHTA and FQGNSA. Variable domain in full (rest from reference TRBV7-2 and TRBJ2-3): GAGVSQSPSNKVTEKGKDVELRCDPISGHTALYWYRQSLGQGLEFLIYFQGNSAPDKSGLPSDRFSAERTGGSVSTLTIQRTQQEDSAVYLCASTLQSVSADTQYFGPGTRLTVL.

This clonotype was seen a handful of times. This chain connects TRBV11-2 to TRBJ2-5; D uncertain. V was cut by 8 bases and J by 3 bases, with 19 bases left in between. From germline, CDR1 is SGHAT and CDR2 FQNNGV. CDR3 size: 15 residues. As DNA, the CDR3 is TGTGCCAGCCTCCCAAACCCAGGAATCGAAGAGACCCAGTACTTC. Translated, it gives CASLPNPGIEETQYF.